The clone carrying this T cell receptor (beta chain) has a handful of counts. The antigen remains unidentified. These data belong to a study of CD8+CD57+ T cells in acquired aplastic anemia. The wider study: Sorted CD4+ plus CD8+ cells gave DNA averaging approximately 2.9 ug. The average read count for CD4+ cells in healthy donors was some 9.9 million. Study outcomes and limitations: No significant difference in CD8+ Simpson's diversity was found between patients and controls. Researchers report that twenty-nine CD8+ CDR3 sequences appeared in both patients and controls.

Researchers used genomic DNA as the template to profile TCR beta VDJ and CDR3. MiXCR, run by TCRdb on the reads, gives a single entry per CDR3 protein. In the table there are about 100,000 distinct CDR3 sequences, about half of which are singletons. Germline V gene sequence: CDR1 SGHAT, CDR2 FQNNGV. Deletions cut 4 bases from V and 1 base from J, with 16 bases between. The CDR3 length is 16 residues. Sequenced: sorted CD4+, CD8+, or CD8+CD57+ T cells (not recorded which) from PBMCs. This chain connects TRBV11-2 to TRBJ1-1; D might be TRBD1 (5 bases). The receptor's source is a human donor in good health, serving as a control. CDR3 nucleotides: TGTGCCAGCAGCTCCCCCGGGGGGGGGGAGAACACTGAAGCTTTCTTT. Its protein product is CASSSPGGGENTEAFF.